This T cell receptor (beta chain) comes out of a study of CD8+CD57+ T cells in acquired aplastic anemia. The use of genomic DNA as template underpinned the TCR beta VDJ and CDR3 profiling. TCRdb reprocessed the reads with MiXCR, giving one entry per CDR3 protein. The data show 50,000 to 65,000 distinct CDR3 sequences, about 50% seen once. The V gene lost 0 bases and the J gene lost 5 bases, with 10 bases spanning the gap. Germline lookup yields CDR1 LNHNV and CDR2 YYDKDF (reference sequence). This CDR3 is 14 amino acids long. The chain combines TRBV15 with TRBJ1-2; D not certain. Material: sorted CD4+, CD8+, or CD8+CD57+ T cells (not recorded which) from PBMCs. This TCR came from a human donor in good health, serving as a control. The CDR3 nucleotides read TGTGCCACCAGCAGAGACGGGGAAGGTTATGGCTACACCTTC. Translated, it gives CATSRDGEGYGYTF. The variable domain in full, with the rest retrieved from reference TRBV15 and TRBJ1-2, is DAMVIQNPRYQVTQFGKPVTLSCSQTLNHNVMYWYQQKSSQAPKLLFHYYDKDFNNEADTPDNFQSRRPNTSFCFLDIRSPGLGDTAMYLCATSRDGEGYGYTFGSGTRLTVV.